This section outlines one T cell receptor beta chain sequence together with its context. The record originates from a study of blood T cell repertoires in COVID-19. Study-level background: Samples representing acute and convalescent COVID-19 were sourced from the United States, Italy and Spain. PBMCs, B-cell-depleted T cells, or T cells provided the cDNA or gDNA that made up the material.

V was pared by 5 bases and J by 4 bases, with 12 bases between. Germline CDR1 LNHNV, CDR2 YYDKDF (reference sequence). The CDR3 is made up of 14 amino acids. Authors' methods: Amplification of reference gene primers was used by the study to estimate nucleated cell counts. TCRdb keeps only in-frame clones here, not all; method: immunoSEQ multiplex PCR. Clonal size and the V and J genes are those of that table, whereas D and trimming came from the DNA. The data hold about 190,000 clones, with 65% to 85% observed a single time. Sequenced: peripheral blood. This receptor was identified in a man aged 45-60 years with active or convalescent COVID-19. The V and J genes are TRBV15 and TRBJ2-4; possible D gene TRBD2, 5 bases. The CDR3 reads CATSELGRKNIQYF. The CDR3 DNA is TGTGCCACCAGCGAATTAGGGAGAAAAAACATTCAGTACTTC. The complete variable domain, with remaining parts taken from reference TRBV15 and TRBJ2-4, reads DAMVIQNPRYQVTQFGKPVTLSCSQTLNHNVMYWYQQKSSQAPKLLFHYYDKDFNNEADTPDNFQSRRPNTSFCFLDIRSPGLGDTAMYLCATSELGRKNIQYFGAGTRLSVL.